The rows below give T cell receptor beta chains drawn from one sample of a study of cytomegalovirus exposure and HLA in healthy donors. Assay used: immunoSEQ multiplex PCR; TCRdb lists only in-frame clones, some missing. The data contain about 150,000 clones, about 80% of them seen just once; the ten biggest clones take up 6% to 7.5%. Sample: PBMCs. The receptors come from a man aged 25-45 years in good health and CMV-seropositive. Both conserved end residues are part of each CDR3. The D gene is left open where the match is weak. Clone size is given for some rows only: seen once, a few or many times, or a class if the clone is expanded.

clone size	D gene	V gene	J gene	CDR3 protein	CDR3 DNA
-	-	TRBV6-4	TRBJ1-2	CASIDLFPHNTGNYGYTF	TGTGCCAGCATCGATCTCTTCCCTCATAATACAGGAAACTATGGCTACACCTTC
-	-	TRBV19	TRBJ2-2	CASSIGGPETGELFF	TGTGCCAGTAGTATTGGCGGGCCAGAAACCGGGGAGCTGTTTTTT
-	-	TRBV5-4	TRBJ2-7	CASSFPGSSSYEQYF	TGTGCCAGCAGCTTTCCGGGGTCTAGCTCCTACGAGCAGTACTTC
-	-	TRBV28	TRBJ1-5	CASNPGSRPQHF	TGTGCCAGCAACCCCGGGAGTCGGCCCCAGCATTTT
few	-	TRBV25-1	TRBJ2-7	CASNTGPYEQYF	TGTGCCAGCAACACAGGGCCCTACGAGCAGTACTTC
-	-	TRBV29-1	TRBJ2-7	CSVALDNYEQYF	TGCAGCGTTGCTCTGGACAACTACGAGCAGTACTTC
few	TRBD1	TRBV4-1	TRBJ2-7	CASSPKVGTGTYEQYF	TGCGCCAGCAGCCCCAAGGTCGGGACAGGAACCTACGAGCAGTACTTC
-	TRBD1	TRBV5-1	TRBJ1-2	CASSTGGGDGYTF	TGCGCCAGCAGCACAGGGGGCGGCGATGGCTACACCTTC
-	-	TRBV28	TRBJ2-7	CASSWGRYEQYF	TGTGCCAGCAGCTGGGGGCGCTACGAGCAGTACTTC
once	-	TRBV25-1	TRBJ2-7	CASRSSYEQYF	TGTGCCAGCCGCTCTAGCTACGAGCAGTACTTC
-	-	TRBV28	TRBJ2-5	CASAPGRVLQETQYF	TGTGCCAGCGCACCGGGCAGGGTCCTCCAAGAGACCCAGTACTTC
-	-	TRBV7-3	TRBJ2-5	CASSLGARETQYF	TGTGCCAGCAGCTTAGGGGCCCGGGAGACCCAGTACTTC
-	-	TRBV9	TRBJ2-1	CASSVAFSAFGSEQFF	TGTGCCAGCAGCGTAGCATTTTCTGCCTTCGGGAGTGAGCAGTTCTTC
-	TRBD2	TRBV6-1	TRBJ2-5	CASTPSGIETQYF	TGTGCCAGCACCCCTAGCGGGATAGAGACCCAGTACTTC
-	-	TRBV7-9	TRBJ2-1	CASSLPRIANSYNEQFF	TGTGCCAGCAGCTTACCTCGTATAGCGAACTCCTACAATGAGCAGTTCTTC
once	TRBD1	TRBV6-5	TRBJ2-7	CASRRQNRGSYEQYF	TGTGCCAGCAGGCGACAAAACAGGGGTTCCTACGAGCAGTACTTC
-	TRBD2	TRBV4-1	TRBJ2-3	CASSQGMASGRATDTQYF	TGCGCCAGCAGCCAAGGTATGGCTAGCGGGAGGGCCACAGATACGCAGTATTTT
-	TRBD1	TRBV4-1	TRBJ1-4	CASSHGPDRGNEKLFF	TGCGCCAGCAGCCATGGCCCGGACAGGGGGAATGAAAAACTGTTTTTT